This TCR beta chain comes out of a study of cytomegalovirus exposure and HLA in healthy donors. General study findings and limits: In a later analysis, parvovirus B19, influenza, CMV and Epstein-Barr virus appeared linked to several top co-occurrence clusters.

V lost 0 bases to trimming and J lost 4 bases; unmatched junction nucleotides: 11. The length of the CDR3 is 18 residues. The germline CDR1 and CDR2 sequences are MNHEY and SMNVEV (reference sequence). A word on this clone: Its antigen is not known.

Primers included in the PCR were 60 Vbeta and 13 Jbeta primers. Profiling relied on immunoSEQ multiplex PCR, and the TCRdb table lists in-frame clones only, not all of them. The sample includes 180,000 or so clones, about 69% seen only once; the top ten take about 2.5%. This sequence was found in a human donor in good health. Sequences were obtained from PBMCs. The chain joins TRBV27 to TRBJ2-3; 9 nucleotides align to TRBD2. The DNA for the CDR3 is TGTGCCAGCAGTTTATCGGGGGGGGCGGGGGGGCGAGCAGATACGCAGTATTTT. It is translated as CASSLSGGAGGRADTQYF.